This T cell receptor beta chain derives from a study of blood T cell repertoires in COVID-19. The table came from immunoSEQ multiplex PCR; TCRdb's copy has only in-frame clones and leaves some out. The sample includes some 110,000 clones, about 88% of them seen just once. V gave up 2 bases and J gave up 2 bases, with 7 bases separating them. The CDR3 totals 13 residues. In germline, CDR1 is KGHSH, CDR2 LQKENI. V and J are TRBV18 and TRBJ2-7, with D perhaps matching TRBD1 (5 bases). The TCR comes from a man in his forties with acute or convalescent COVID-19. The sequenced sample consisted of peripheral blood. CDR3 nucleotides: TGTGCCAGCTCACCAGACAGAGCCTACGAGCAGTACTTC. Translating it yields CASSPDRAYEQYF.